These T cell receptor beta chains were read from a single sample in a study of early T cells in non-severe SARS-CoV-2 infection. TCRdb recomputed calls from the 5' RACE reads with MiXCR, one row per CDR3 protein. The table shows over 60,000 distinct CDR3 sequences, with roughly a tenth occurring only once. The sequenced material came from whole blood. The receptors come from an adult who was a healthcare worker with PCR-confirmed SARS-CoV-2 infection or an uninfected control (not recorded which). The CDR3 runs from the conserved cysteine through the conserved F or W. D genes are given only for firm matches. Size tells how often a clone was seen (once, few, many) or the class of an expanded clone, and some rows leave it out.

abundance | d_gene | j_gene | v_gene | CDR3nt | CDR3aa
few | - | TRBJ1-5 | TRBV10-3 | TGTGCCACTTGGCAGCCGGACGTTAGCAATCAGCCCCAGCATTTT | CATWQPDVSNQPQHF
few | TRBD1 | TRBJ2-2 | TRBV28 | TGTGCCAGCACCAGGGTACAGGGGGCGTTGGGCACCGGGGAGCTGTTTTTT | CASTRVQGALGTGELFF
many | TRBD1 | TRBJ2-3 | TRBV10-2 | TGCGCCAGCAGTGAGGCCACCGGGACAGGGAGCACAGATACGCAGTATTTT | CASSEATGTGSTDTQYF
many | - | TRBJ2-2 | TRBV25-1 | TGTGCCAGCAAGTGGAGTGACGCCGGGGAGCTGTTTTTT | CASKWSDAGELFF
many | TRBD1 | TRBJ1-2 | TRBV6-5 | TGTGCCAGCAGTTACCGCGGACAGGGGAGCTATGGCTACACCTTC | CASSYRGQGSYGYTF
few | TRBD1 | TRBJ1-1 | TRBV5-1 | TGCGCCAGCAGCTCGCTACGACAGGGGGAGACTGAAGCTTTCTTT | CASSSLRQGETEAFF
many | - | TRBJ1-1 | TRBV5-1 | TGCGCCAGCAGCAGTCAGCAGAACACTGAAGCTTTCTTT | CASSSQQNTEAFF
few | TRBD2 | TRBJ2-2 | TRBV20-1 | TGCAGTGCTAGTGCCCGGTTGGGGCTAGCGGAACACACCGGGGAGCTGTTTTTT | CSASARLGLAEHTGELFF
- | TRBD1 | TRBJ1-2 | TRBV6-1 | TGTGCCAGCAGGGAGACAGGGGACTATGGCTACACCTTC | CASRETGDYGYTF
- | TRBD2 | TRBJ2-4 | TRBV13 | TGTGCCAGCAGCGCCCCGGGACTAGCAATTCAGTACTTC | CASSAPGLAIQYF
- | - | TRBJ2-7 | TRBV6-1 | TGTGCCAGCAGTCCCCGTTTAGGGGGTAACTGGAACGAGCAGTACTTC | CASSPRLGGNWNEQYF
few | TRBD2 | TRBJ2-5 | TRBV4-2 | TGTGCCAGCAGCTACGGGACTAGCGGCCAAGAGACCCAGTACTTC | CASSYGTSGQETQYF
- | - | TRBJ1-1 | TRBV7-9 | TGTGCCAGCAGCCCCCTTGAACCTAGGGGGACTGAAGCTTTCTTT | CASSPLEPRGTEAFF
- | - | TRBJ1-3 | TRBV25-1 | TGTGCCAGCAGTCGGCGGGGAAACACCATATATTTT | CASSRRGNTIYF
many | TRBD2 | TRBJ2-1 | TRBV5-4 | TGTGCCAGCAGCTTCGGGGGGGTGATCAATGAGCAGTTCTTC | CASSFGGVINEQFF
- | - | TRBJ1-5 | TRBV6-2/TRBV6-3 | TGTGCCAGCCGTCACTCAGGGAACAATCAGCCCCAGCATTTT | CASRHSGNNQPQHF
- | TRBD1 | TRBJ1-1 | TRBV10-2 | TGCGCCAGCAGTACAACAGGGGTCACTGAAGCTTTCTTT | CASSTTGVTEAFF
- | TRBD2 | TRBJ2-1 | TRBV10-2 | TGCGCCAGCAGTGGTGGGCGGGAGGCGCGAGAGCAGTTCTTC | CASSGGREAREQFF
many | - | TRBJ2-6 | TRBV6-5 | TGTGCCAGCAGTACCCCTTCTCGCTCTGGGGCCAACGTCCTGACTTTC | CASSTPSRSGANVLTF
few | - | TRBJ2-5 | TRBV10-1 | TGCGCCAGCAGTGAACTGGTAGGAGAGACCCAGTACTTC | CASSELVGETQYF
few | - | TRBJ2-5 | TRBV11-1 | TGTGCCAGCAGCTTACCAGCCCAAGAGACCCAGTACTTC | CASSLPAQETQYF
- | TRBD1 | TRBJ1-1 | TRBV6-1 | TGTGCCAGCAGTCACAGGGGTTCACACGAAGCTTTCTTT | CASSHRGSHEAFF
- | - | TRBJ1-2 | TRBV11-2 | TGTGCCAGCAGACCGGACGGCTTGAGAGGCTACACCTTC | CASRPDGLRGYTF
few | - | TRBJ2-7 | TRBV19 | TGTGCCAGTAGTATCAAAGTTCGAGGGATCTACGAGCAGTACTTC | CASSIKVRGIYEQYF
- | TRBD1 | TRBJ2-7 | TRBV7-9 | TGTGCCAGCAGCTCCACAGGGGGCGCGGCCTACGAGCAGTACTTC | CASSSTGGAAYEQYF
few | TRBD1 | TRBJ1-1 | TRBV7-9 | TGTGCCAGCAGCCCACAGGGGGACACTGAAGCTTTCTTT | CASSPQGDTEAFF
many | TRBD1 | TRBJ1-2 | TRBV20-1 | TGCAGTGCTATTCGGACAGGGGGCGTTACTAACTATGGCTACACCTTC | CSAIRTGGVTNYGYTF
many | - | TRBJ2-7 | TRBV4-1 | TGCGCCAGCAGCCCCACGGCAGGGTACGAGCAGTACTTC | CASSPTAGYEQYF
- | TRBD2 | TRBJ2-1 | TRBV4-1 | TGCGCCAGCAGCCAAGAACCGAAGCTAGCGGAGTACAATGAGCAGTTCTTC | CASSQEPKLAEYNEQFF
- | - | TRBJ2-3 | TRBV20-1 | TGCAGTGCTAAAGGGGCCCCCACAGATACGCAGTATTTT | CSAKGAPTDTQYF
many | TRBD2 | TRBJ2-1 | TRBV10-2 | TGCGCCAGCAGTGACAAGACTAGCGGGGTTGTTCATGAGCAGTTCTTC | CASSDKTSGVVHEQFF
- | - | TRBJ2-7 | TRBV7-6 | TGTGCCAGCAGCTTAAACGAGGACTCCTACGAGCAGTACTTC | CASSLNEDSYEQYF
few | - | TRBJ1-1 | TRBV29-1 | TGCAGCGTTGATAACGGGGAAGCTTTCTTT | CSVDNGEAFF
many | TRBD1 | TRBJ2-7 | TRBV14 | TGTGCCAGCAGCCCAAATGGACAGGGGGCAATCGAGCAGTACTTC | CASSPNGQGAIEQYF
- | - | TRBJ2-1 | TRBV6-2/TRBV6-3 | TGTGCTACCTTAATGGCCGCGGGCCTTGAGCAGTTCTTC | CATLMAAGLEQFF
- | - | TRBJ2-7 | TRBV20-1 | TGCAGTGCTAGCGAGGAGTACGAGCAGTACTTC | CSASEEYEQYF
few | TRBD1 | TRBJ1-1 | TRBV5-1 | TGCGCCAGCAGCTCGGGACAGGGGGAGACTGAAGCTTTCTTT | CASSSGQGETEAFF
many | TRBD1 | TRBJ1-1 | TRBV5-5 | TGTGCCAGCAGCAGACAGGGGGCGAGTACTGAAGCTTTCTTT | CASSRQGASTEAFF
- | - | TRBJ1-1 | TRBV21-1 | TGTGCCAGCAATGGGGACAGGGGCGCCTCATTGAACACTGAAGCTTTCTTT | CASNGDRGASLNTEAFF
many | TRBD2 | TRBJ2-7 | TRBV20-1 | TGCAGTGCTAGAGATTTGGCTAGCGGCCTACGCGAGCAGTACTTC | CSARDLASGLREQYF
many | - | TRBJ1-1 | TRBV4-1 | TGCGCCAGCAGCCAAGATTGGGGTTCGGGCGACACTGAAGCTTTCTTT | CASSQDWGSGDTEAFF